This T cell receptor (beta chain) is from a study of blood T cells in healthy people across ages (dated by TCRdb to about 2015). For context, the study as a whole: In model experiments, roughly one uniquely barcoded TCR beta cDNA molecule per two T cells was captured by template switching. The study measured age-related changes in TCR beta repertoire diversity using deep sequencing normalized with unique cDNA molecular identifiers. The donors were divided into four age groups: young (average approximately 17 years), middle-aged (over 35), aged (roughly 66) and long-lived (about 90). Donors of different ages were randomly distributed across sequencing lanes to avoid experimental bias. Two additional independent replicas of 1 million unique cDNA reads from the same blood draw were analyzed for two donors (one aged 18 to 29 and one aged 80 or older). Points the paper makes about the study in general: Estimates of total diversity based on one million sequenced T cells were regarded as lower bounds and as underestimates. Compared with the aged group, the long-lived group had more naive CD4+ T cells, fewer expanded clones and increased TCR diversity, a pattern suggesting age selection. Observed TCR beta diversity per million T cells fell roughly linearly with age, and a significant reduction was already apparent by age approximately 41. A strong correlation was found between observed TCR beta diversity and the percentage of naive T cells measured by flow cytometry. The CMV infection status of donors was not known, potentially confounding age-related changes in expanded clonotypes. Because profiling used bulk unsorted PBMCs, naive and antigen-experienced compartments could not be compared conclusively.

The donors were roughly 39 Caucasian individuals from Russia, aged roughly 6 to 100 years, who were systemically healthy. Ten milliliters of peripheral blood were collected from each donor into EDTA-treated Vacutainer tubes. Ficoll-Paque density-gradient centrifugation was used to isolate PBMCs, with at least 6.5 million per sample. Total RNA was extracted from PBMCs with Trizol reagent, with at least 6 micrograms obtained per sample. For every donor, an aliquot of PBMCs went through flow cytometry to measure the percentages of naive CD45RAhigh/CD27high T cells. This clonotype was seen more than once but under ten times. Its specific antigen is unknown. No quality values exist for individual bases; no much larger clone is one base distant. According to the germline V gene, CDR1 reads SGHRS and CDR2 reads YFSETQ. V is cut by 6 bases and J by 2 bases, and the space between the germline ends is 10 bases. Measured from the cysteine to the phenylalanine, the CDR3 is 13 residues long. Only the CDR3 portion is preserved as DNA: 39 bases, with reading frame beginning at the first base.

The method behind the library was 5' RACE. The instrument was an Illumina HiSeq 2500. The second PCR ran for roughly 7 to 12 cycles and used a J-beta primer mix along with a sample-barcoded 5' primer. A unique molecular identifier was introduced onto each TCR beta cDNA molecule by a template-switch 5' adaptor carrying 12 random nucleotides. Each sample yielded at least 2.5 million CDR3-containing paired-end reads. The Mint cDNA synthesis kit, primed by a TRBC-specific oligonucleotide, was used to synthesize first-strand cDNA from all RNA. Following uracil-DNA glycosylase treatment, a first 18-cycle PCR with universal primers M1SS and BC2_uni_R was performed on all cDNA. Under the source paper's analysis protocol: For normalization, 1 million high-quality reads were randomly selected from each sample, with every read carrying a distinct molecular identifier. Reads sharing molecular identifiers were discarded rather than binned into consensus sequences. MiTCR, set to a Q25 quality threshold and the strictest error-elimination algorithm, was used for CDR3 identification, clonotype clustering and error correction. Lower-bound total TCR beta diversity was estimated with a nonparametric unseen species model using Euler transformation. Starting from the raw public reads, TCRdb applied fastp trimming at Q25, assembled clones with MiXCR and retained in-frame beta chains. Rows merge per CDR3 protein into single entries with the most common DNA and genes. TCRdb's processing, not the authors', yielded these V and J calls. The sample records some 1.6 million distinct CDR3 sequences, about 35% of which are singletons. The top ten clonotypes cover about 11% of the sample.

This sequence uses TRBV5-1 and TRBJ2-3; TRBD2 is possibly the D segment (5 matching bases). This clonotype was obtained from a woman in her thirties in good health. Sequenced material: blood. The CDR3 region reads CASTPDYTDTQYF. The DNA sequence is TGCGCCAGCACACCTGACTACACAGATACGCAGTATTTT.